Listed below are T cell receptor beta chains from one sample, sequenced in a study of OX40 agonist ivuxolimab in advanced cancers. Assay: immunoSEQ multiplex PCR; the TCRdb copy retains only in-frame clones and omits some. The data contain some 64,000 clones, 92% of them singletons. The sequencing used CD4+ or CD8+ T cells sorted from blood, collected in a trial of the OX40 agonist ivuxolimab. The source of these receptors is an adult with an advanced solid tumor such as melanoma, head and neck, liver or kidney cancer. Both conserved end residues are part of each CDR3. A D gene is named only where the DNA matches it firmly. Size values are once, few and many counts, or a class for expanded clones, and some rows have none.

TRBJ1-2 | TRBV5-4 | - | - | CASSSPGPTNYGYTF | TGTGCCAGCAGCTCCCCGGGCCCCACCAACTATGGCTACACCTTC
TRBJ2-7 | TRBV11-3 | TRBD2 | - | CASSWGGPYEQYF | TGTGCCAGCAGCTGGGGAGGGCCTTACGAGCAGTACTTC
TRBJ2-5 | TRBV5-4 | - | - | CASSPSGSPILQETQYF | TGTGCCAGCAGTCCCAGCGGCTCCCCAATACTCCAAGAGACCCAGTACTTC
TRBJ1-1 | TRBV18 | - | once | CASSPPRGPNTEAFF | TGTGCCAGCTCACCACCCAGAGGACCGAACACTGAAGCTTTCTTT
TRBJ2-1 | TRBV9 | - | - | CASSVLPGENEQFF | TGTGCCAGCAGCGTACTCCCCGGAGAGAATGAGCAGTTCTTC
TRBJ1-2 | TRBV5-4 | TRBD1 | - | CASSSDRGYGYTF | TGTGCCAGCAGCAGTGACAGGGGCTATGGCTACACCTTC
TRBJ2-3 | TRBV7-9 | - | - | CASSPKGPDTQYF | TGTGCCAGCAGCCCAAAGGGCCCAGATACGCAGTATTTT
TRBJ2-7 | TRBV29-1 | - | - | CSASSGSHEQYF | TGCAGCGCCTCGAGCGGGTCGCACGAGCAGTACTTC
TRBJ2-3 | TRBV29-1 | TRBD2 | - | CSGTPERRGASGVGTDTQYF | TGCAGCGGTACCCCTGAGAGGCGGGGGGCCTCAGGAGTCGGCACAGATACGCAGTATTTT
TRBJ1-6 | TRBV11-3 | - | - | CASSPRGNKGSPLHF | TGTGCCAGCAGCCCCCGGGGCAATAAGGGTTCACCCCTCCACTTT
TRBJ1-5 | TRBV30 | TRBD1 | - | CAWSQGGDSHSNQPQHF | TGTGCCTGGAGTCAAGGGGGCGATTCCCATAGCAATCAGCCCCAGCATTTT
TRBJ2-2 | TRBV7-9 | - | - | CASSRASAGTGELFF | TGTGCCAGCAGCCGGGCTAGCGCGGGGACCGGGGAGCTGTTTTTT
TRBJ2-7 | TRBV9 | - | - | CASSVGAQPTNYEQYF | TGTGCCAGCAGCGTAGGGGCCCAGCCTACAAACTACGAGCAGTACTTC
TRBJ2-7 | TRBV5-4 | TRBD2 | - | CASSLSTSGSYEQYF | TGTGCCAGCAGCTTGAGCACTAGCGGATCCTACGAGCAGTACTTC
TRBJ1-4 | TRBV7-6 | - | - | CASSLAATNEKLFF | TGTGCCAGCAGCCTCGCGGCAACTAATGAAAAACTGTTTTTT
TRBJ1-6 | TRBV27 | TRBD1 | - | CASSFRQGTSYNSPLHF | TGTGCCAGCAGTTTTCGACAGGGCACCTCCTATAATTCACCCCTCCACTTT
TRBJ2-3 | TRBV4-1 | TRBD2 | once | CASSHPSGGTSTDTQYF | TGCGCCAGCAGCCATCCTTCGGGGGGGACTAGCACAGATACGCAGTATTTT
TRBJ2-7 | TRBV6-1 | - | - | CASSKDLTSYEQYF | TGTGCCAGCAGTAAGGACCTTACCTCCTACGAGCAGTACTTC
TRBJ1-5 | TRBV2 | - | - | CASSPLGSQPQHF | TGTGCCAGCAGTCCGCTTGGGTCTCAGCCCCAGCATTTT
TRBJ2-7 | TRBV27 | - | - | CASSPHNQGREREQYF | TGTGCCAGCAGTCCCCACAACCAGGGGAGGGAACGCGAGCAGTACTTC
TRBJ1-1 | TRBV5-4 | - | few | CASSGPRVNLRDTEAFF | TGTGCCAGCAGCGGGCCCAGGGTAAATTTAAGGGACACTGAAGCTTTCTTT
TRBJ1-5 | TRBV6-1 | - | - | CASSEAGPGLQPQHF | TGTGCCAGCAGTGAAGCAGGGCCTGGCCTCCAGCCCCAGCATTTT
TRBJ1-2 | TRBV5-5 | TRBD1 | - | CASSLAGQGTGHGYTF | TGTGCCAGCAGCTTGGCGGGACAGGGAACGGGACATGGCTACACCTTC
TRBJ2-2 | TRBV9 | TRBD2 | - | CASSVAAGGNTGELFF | TGTGCCAGCAGCGTAGCGGCGGGAGGGAACACCGGGGAGCTGTTTTTT
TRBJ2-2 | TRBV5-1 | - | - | CASSWPAGVTGELFF | TGCGCCAGCAGCTGGCCGGCAGGGGTCACCGGGGAGCTGTTTTTT
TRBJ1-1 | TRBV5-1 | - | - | CASSLAGHLNTEAFF | TGCGCCAGCAGCTTGGCGGGACACTTGAACACTGAAGCTTTCTTT
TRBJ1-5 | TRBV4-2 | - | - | CASSPYIGQSNQPQHF | TGTGCCAGCAGCCCTTATATAGGCCAGTCTAATCAGCCCCAGCATTTT
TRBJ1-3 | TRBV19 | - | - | CASSIGGSSGNTIYF | TGTGCCAGTAGTATAGGGGGAAGCTCTGGAAACACCATATATTTT
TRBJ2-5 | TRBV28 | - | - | CASSLLTGHQETQYF | TGTGCCAGCAGTTTATTGACAGGTCACCAAGAGACCCAGTACTTC
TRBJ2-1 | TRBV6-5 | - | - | CASRPEGGRYNEQFF | TGTGCCAGCAGACCCGAGGGGGGGCGGTACAATGAGCAGTTCTTC
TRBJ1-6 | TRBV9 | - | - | CASRHGGSNSPLHF | TGTGCCAGCCGGCATGGGGGGAGCAATTCACCCCTCCACTTT
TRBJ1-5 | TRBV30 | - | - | CAWSGQDNQPQHF | TGTGCCTGGAGTGGACAGGACAATCAGCCCCAGCATTTT
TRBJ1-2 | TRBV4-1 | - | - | CASSQDSTAYGYTF | TGCGCCAGCAGCCAAGATAGTACAGCCTATGGCTACACCTTC
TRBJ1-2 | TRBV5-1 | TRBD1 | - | CASSYTGGSANYGYTF | TGCGCCAGCAGCTATACAGGGGGATCAGCTAACTATGGCTACACCTTC
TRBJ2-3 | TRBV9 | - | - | CASSAGGFAGDTQYF | TGTGCCAGCAGCGCGGGCGGATTTGCTGGAGATACGCAGTATTTT
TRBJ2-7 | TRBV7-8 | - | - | CASSPYRLRTASYEQYF | TGTGCCAGCAGCCCTTACCGTCTTAGGACTGCCTCCTACGAGCAGTACTTC
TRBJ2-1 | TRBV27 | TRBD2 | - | CASSRTSGSTYNEQFF | TGTGCCAGCAGTCGGACTAGCGGGAGTACGTACAATGAGCAGTTCTTC
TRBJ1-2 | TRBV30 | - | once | CAWSGNGPPNYGYTF | TGTGCCTGGAGTGGAAACGGCCCTCCTAACTATGGCTACACCTTC
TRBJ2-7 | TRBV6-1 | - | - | CASSVNYEQYF | TGTGCCAGCAGTGTTAACTACGAGCAGTACTTC
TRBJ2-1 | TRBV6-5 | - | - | CASSSTSGSFKNEQFF | TGTGCCAGCAGTTCCACGTCAGGGTCCTTTAAGAATGAGCAGTTCTTC
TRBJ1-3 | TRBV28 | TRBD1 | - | CTSSFSGTGRRNTIYF | TGTACCAGCAGTTTCTCCGGGACAGGGAGGCGAAACACCATATATTTT
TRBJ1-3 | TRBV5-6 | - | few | CASSLVGTGNTIYF | TGTGCCAGCAGCTTGGTGGGAACTGGAAACACCATATATTTT